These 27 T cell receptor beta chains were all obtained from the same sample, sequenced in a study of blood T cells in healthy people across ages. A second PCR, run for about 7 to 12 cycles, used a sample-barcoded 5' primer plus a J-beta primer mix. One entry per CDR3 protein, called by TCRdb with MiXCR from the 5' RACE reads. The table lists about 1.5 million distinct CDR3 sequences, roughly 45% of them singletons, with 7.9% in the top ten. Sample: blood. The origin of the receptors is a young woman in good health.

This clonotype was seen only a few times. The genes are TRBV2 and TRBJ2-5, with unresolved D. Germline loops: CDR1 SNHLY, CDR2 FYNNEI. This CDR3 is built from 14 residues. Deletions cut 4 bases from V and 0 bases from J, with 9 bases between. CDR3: CASSVQEYQETQYF. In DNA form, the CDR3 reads TGTGCCAGCAGTGTCCAAGAGTACCAAGAGACCCAGTACTTC.

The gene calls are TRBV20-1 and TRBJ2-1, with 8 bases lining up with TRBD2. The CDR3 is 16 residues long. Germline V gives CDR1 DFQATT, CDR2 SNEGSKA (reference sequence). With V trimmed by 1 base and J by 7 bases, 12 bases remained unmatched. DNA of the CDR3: TGCAGTGCTAGAGGCCATCGCGGGAGGACCAAGAATGAGCAGTTCTTC. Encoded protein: CSARGHRGRTKNEQFF.

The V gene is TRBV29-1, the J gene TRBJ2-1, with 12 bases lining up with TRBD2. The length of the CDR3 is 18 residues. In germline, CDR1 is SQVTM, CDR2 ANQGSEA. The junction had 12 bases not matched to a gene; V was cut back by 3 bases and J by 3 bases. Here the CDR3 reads CSVEQGLAGNKFYNEQFF. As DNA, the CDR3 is TGCAGCGTTGAGCAAGGACTAGCGGGAAACAAATTCTACAATGAGCAGTTCTTC.

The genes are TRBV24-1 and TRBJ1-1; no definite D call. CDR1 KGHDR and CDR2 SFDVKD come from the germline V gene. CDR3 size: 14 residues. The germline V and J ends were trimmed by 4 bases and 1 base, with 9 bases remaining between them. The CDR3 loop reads CATSEAVPNTEAFF. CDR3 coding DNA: TGTGCCACCAGTGAGGCGGTACCGAACACTGAAGCTTTCTTT.

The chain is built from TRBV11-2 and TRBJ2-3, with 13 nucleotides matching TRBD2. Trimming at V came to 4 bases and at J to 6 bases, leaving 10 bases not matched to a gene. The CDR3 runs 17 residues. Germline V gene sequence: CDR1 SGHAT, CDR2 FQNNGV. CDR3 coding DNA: TGTGCCAGCAGCTCAGGACTAGCGGGAGCGGCGCGCGATACGCAGTATTTT. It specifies CASSSGLAGAARDTQYF.

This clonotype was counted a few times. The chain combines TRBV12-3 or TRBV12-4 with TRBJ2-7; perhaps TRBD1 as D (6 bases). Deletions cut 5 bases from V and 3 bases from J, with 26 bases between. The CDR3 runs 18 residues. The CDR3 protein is CASSPASGQPVWGYEQYF. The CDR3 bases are TGTGCCAGCAGTCCCGCCTCCGGACAGCCCGTCTGGGGCTACGAGCAGTACTTC.

In DNA form, the CDR3 reads TGTGCCAGCAGTGAGACTAGCGCGGCGAGGTGGGAGACCCAGTACTTC. Its protein is CASSETSAARWETQYF. This chain connects TRBV2 to TRBJ2-5; TRBD2 aligns across 8 bases. Germline V gene lookup returns CDR1 SNHLY and CDR2 FYNNEI. V was clipped by 3 bases and J by 5 bases; unmatched bases: 11. The CDR3 runs to 16 residues.

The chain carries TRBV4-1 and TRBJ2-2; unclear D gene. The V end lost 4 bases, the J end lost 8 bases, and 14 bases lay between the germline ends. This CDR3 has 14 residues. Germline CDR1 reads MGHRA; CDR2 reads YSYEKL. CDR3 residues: CASSPPGRLGELFF. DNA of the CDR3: TGCGCCAGCAGCCCCCCGGGTCGTCTGGGGGAGCTGTTTTTT.

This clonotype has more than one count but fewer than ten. The CDR3 sequence: CARDRRRNTEAFF. In DNA form, the CDR3 reads TGTGCCAGGGATCGACGGCGGAACACTGAAGCTTTCTTT. V and J are TRBV21-1 and TRBJ1-1. TRBV21-1 is deemed a pseudogene. The CDR3 loop spans 13 amino acids.

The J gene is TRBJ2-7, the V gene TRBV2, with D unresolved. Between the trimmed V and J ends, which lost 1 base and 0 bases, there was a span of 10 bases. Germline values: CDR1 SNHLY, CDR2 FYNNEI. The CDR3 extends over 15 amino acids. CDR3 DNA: TGTGCCAGCAGTGAAGGTAGCACTTTCTCCTACGAGCAGTACTTC. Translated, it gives CASSEGSTFSYEQYF.

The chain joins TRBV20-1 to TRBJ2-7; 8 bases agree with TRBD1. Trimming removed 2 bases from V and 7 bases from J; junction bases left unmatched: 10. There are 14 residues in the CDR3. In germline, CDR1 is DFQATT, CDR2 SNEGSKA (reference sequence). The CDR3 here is CSARTRTGFDEQYF. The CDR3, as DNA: TGCAGTGCTAGAACACGGACAGGGTTTGATGAGCAGTACTTC.

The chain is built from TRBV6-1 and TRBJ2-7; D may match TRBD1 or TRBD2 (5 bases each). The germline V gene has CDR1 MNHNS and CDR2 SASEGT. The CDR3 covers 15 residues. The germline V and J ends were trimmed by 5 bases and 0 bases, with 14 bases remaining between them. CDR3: CASSWDGAYSYEQYF. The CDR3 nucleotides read TGTGCCAGCAGTTGGGACGGAGCCTACTCCTACGAGCAGTACTTC.

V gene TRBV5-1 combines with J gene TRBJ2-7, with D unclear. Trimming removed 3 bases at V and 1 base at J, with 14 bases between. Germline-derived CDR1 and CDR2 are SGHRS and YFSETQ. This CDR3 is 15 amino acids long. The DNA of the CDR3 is TGCGCCAGCAGCTCGGACGGATTCGGGTCCTACGAGCAGTACTTC. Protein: CASSSDGFGSYEQYF.

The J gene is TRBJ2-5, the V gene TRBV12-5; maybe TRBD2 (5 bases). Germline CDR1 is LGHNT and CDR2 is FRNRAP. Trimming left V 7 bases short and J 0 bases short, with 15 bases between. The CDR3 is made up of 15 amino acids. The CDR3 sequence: CASARDGVYQETQYF. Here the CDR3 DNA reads TGTGCTAGTGCCAGAGACGGGGTATACCAAGAGACCCAGTACTTC.

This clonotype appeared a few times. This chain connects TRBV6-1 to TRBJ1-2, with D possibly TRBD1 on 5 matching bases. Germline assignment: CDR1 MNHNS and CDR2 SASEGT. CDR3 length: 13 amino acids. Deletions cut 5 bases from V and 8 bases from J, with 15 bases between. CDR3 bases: TGTGCCAGCAGTCCAGGGTTTTTGATGGGCTACACCTTC. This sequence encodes CASSPGFLMGYTF.

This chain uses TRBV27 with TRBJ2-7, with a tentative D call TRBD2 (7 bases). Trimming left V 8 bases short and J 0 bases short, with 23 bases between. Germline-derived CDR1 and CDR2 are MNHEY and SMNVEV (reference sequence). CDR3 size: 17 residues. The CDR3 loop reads CASLPLGGPAPSYEQYF. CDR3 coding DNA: TGTGCCAGCCTTCCGCTGGGGGGGCCTGCCCCCTCCTACGAGCAGTACTTC.

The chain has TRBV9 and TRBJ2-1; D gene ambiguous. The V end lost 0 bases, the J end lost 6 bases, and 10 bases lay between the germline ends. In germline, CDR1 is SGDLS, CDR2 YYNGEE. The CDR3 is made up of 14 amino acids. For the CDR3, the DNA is TGTGCCAGCAGCGTAGTCAGCCCTCCCAATGAGCAGTTCTTC. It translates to CASSVVSPPNEQFF.

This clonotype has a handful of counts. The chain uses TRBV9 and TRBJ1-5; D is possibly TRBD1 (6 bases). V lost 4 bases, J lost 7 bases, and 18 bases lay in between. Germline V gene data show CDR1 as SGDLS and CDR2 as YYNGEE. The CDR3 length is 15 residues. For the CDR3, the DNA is TGTGCCAGCAGCTACGGGCCGGGACAAACCCAGCCCCAGCATTTT. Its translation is CASSYGPGQTQPQHF.

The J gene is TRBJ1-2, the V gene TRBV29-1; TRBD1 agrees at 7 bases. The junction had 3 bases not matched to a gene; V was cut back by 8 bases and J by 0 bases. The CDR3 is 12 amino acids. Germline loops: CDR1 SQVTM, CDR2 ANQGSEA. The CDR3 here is CSSGTANYGYTF. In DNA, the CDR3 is TGCAGCTCGGGGACAGCTAACTATGGCTACACCTTC.

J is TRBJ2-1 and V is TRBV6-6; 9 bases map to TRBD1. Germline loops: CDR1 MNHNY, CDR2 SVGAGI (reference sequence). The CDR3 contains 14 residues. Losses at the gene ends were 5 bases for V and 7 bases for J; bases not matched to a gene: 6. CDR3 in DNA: TGTGCCAGCAGTGTAACAGGGGGCAAAAATGAGCAGTTCTTC. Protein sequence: CASSVTGGKNEQFF.

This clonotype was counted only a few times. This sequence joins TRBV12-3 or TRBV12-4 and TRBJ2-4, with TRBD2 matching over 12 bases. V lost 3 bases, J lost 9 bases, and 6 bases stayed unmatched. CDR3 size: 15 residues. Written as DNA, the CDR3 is TGTGCCAGCAGTTTCACTAGCGGGAGGATCGGCATTCAGTACTTC. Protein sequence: CASSFTSGRIGIQYF.

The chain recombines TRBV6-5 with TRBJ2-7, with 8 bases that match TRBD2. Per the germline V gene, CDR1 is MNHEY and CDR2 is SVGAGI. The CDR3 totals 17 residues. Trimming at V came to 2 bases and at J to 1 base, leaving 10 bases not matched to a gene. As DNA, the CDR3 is TGTGCCAGCAGTTACCTACGGCTAGCGGGCCTTTCCTACGAGCAGTACTTC. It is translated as CASSYLRLAGLSYEQYF.

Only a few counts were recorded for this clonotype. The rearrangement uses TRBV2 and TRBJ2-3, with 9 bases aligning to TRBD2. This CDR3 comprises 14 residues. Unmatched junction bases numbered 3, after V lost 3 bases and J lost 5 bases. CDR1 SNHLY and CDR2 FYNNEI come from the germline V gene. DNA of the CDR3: TGTGCCAGCAGTGATGGCGGGGGGGGAGATACGCAGTATTTT. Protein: CASSDGGGGDTQYF.

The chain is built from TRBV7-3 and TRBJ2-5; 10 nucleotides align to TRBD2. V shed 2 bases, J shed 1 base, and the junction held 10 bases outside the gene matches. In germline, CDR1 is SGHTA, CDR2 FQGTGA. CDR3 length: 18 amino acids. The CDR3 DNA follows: TGTGCCAGCAGCTTAGGGCCAGCGGGGGGGCTCATCCAAGAGACCCAGTACTTC. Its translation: CASSLGPAGGLIQETQYF.

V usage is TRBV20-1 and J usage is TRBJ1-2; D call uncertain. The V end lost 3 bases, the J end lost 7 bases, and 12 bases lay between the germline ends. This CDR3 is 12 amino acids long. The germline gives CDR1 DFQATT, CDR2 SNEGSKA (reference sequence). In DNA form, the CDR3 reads TGCAGTGCTAGTGACGGGGAGCTTGGCTACACCTTC. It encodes CSASDGELGYTF.

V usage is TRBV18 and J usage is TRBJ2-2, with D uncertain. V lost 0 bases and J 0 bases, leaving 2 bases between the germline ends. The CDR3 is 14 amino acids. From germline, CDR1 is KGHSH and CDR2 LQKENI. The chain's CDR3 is CASSPPSNTGELFF. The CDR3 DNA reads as TGTGCCAGCTCACCACCATCGAACACCGGGGAGCTGTTTTTT.

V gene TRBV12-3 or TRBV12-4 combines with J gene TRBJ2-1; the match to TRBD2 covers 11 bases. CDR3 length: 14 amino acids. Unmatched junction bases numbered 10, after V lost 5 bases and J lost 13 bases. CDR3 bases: TGTGCCAGCAGTCCCCCGGGACTAGCGGCGTATCAGTTCTTC. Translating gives CASSPPGLAAYQFF.